This T cell receptor beta chain was captured by sequencing in a study of T cell changes during pregnancy in multiple sclerosis. Assay used: immunoSEQ multiplex PCR; TCRdb lists only in-frame clones, some missing. The sample has 70,000 to 95,000 clones, roughly 95% seen once. Trimming removed 5 bases from V and 7 bases from J, with 18 bases in between. Germline values: CDR1 SGHVS, CDR2 FQNEAQ. This CDR3 has 16 residues. Details on this clone: This sample includes further DNA sequences coding for the same CDR3.

Sequences were derived from peripheral blood, sampled in the second trimester of pregnancy. The source is a female donor in good health, enrolled as a control in a pregnancy study. The V gene is TRBV7-8, the J gene TRBJ1-6; possibly TRBD1 for D (5 bases). In nucleotides, the CDR3 is TGTGCCAGCAGCCTGCAGGGATCCGGAAGAAATTCACCCCTCCACTTT. It is translated as CASSLQGSGRNSPLHF.